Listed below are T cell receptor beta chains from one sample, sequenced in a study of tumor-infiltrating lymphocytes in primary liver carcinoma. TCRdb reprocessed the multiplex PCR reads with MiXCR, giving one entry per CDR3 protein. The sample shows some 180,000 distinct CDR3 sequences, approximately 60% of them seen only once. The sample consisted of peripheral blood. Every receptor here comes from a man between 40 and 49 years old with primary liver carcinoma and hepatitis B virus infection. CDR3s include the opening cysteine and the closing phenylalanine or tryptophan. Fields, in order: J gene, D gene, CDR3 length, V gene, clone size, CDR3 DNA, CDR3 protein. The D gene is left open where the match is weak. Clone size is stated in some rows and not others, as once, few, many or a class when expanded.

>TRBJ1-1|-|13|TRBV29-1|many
TGCAGCGTTGAGGCGGGGGGCCGCACTGAAGCTTTCTTT
CSVEAGGRTEAFF
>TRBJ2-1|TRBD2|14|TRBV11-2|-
TGTGGCAGTAGCTTAGGCGGGAGCGCCAATGAGCAGTTCTTC
CGSSLGGSANEQFF
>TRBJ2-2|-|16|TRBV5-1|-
TGCGCCAGCAGCAGGGGAGCTGGGGGAAACACCGGGGAGCTGTTTTTT
CASSRGAGGNTGELFF
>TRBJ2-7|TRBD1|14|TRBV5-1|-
TGCGCCAGCATCCCCGGGACAGGGCCTGGGGAGCAGTACTTC
CASIPGTGPGEQYF
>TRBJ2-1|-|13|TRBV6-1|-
TGTGCCAGTTCTGAGACCTCCTACAATGAGCAGTTCTTC
CASSETSYNEQFF
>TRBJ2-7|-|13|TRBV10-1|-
TGCGCCAGCAGTGAGTCGTTGGGGGACGAGCAGTACTTC
CASSESLGDEQYF
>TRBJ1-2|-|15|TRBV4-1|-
TGCGCCAGCAGCCAAGATCGCCGGGACTACCATGGCTATACCTTC
CASSQDRRDYHGYTF
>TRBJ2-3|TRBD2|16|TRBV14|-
TGTGCCAGCAGCCAGGGACTAGCATGGAGCGCAGATACGCAGTATTTT
CASSQGLAWSADTQYF
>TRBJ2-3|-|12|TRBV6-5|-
TGTGCTAGCACGGCCGCCGGGGATACGCAGTATTTT
CASTAAGDTQYF
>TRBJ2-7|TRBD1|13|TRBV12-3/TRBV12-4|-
TGTGCCAGCAGTCCGGGACAGACCTACGAGCAGTACTTC
CASSPGQTYEQYF
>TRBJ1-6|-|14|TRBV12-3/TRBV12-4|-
TGTGCCAGCAGTTTTGGGAGACGGAATTCACCCCTCCACTTT
CASSFGRRNSPLHF
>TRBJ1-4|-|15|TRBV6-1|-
TGTGCCAGCAGTACTTGCGGGGGAGCTAATGAAAAACTGTTTTTT
CASSTCGGANEKLFF
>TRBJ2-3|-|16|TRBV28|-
TGTGCCAGCAGTTTTAAGGCAGACTATAGCACAGATACGCAGTATTTT
CASSFKADYSTDTQYF
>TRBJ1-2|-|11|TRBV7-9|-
TGTGCCAGCATCCCAGGAAATGGCTACACCTTC
CASIPGNGYTF
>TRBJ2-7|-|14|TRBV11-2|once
TGTGCCAGCAGCGGATTGGGCCACCTTAAGGAGCAGTACTTC
CASSGLGHLKEQYF
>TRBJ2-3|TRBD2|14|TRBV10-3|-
TGTGCCATCAGTGCTAGCGGGCCTACAGATACGCAGTATTTT
CAISASGPTDTQYF
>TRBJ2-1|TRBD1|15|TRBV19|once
TGTGCCAGTAGTAGACAGGGTTATGCCTACAATGAGCAGTTCTTC
CASSRQGYAYNEQFF
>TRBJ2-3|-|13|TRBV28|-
TGTGCCAGCAACCCAGGGGATAATCAGCCCCAGTATTTT
CASNPGDNQPQYF
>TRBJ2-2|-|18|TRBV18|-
TGTGCCAGCTCACCAACACGGCAGGATCAATGGAACACCGGGGAGCTGTTTTTT
CASSPTRQDQWNTGELFF
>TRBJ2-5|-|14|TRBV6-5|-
TGTGCCAGCAGTTACTCGTGGGGGGCGGGGACCCAGTACTTC
CASSYSWGAGTQYF
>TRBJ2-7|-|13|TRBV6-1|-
TGTGCCAGCAGTTCTCAGGGGTTAGGCGAACAGTACTTC
CASSSQGLGEQYF
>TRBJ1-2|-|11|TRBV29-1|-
TGCAGCGATTACGACTACGCGGGCTACACCTTC
CSDYDYAGYTF
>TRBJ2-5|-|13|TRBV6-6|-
TGTCCCAGCACCGATGGGTCTGCAGAGACCCAGTACTTC
CPSTDGSAETQYF
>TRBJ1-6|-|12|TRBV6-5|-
TGTGCCAGCAGCTGGGCGGGTTCACCCCTCCACTTT
CASSWAGSPLHF
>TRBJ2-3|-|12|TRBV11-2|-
TGTGCCAACAGCTCCTCCCCTGATACGCAGTATTTT
CANSSSPDTQYF
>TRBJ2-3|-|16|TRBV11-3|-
TGTGCCAGCAGCGCTCATGCGGCAGGGGGGGCAGATAGGCAGTATTTT
CASSAHAAGGADRQYF
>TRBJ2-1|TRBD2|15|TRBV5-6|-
TGTGCCAGCAGCTTGGGACGGGAGGCCTGGAATGAGCAGTTCTTC
CASSLGREAWNEQFF
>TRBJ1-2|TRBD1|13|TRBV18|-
TGTGCCAGCTCACCAGGGACAGATCTTGGCTACACCTTC
CASSPGTDLGYTF
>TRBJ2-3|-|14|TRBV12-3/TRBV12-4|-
TGTGCCAGCAGTCTCGGGTTTTTTGATGAGCCCCAGTATTTT
CASSLGFFDEPQYF
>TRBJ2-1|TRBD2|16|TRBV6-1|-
TGTGTCAGCAGTGCCCTCTCCACGGGGAGGGGCGATGAGCAGTTCTTC
CVSSALSTGRGDEQFF
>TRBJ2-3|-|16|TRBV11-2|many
TGTGCCAGCAGCCGACCTTTAAGGGTTAGCACAGATACGCAGTATTTT
CASSRPLRVSTDTQYF